Following are 20 T cell receptor beta chains from one sample sequenced in a study of T cell repertoires in cytomegalovirus infection. TCRdb called the reads again in MiXCR, with one record for every CDR3 protein. The data hold 250,000 to 300,000 distinct CDR3 sequences, with approximately 9.1% observed a single time. Sequencing input: PBMCs. The receptors were gathered from a human donor in good health (CMV status not recorded). Some clones in this sample may be carry-over from other donors' samples.

This chain joins TRBV5-1 and TRBJ1-3; a possible D gene is TRBD1 (5 bases). The length of the CDR3 is 14 residues. Deletions cut 7 bases from V and 4 bases from J, with 15 bases between. Per germline, CDR1 SGHRS and CDR2 YFSETQ. DNA for the CDR3: TGCGCCAGCTCCGCCGGGACCCTCGGAAACACCATATATTTT. Protein sequence: CASSAGTLGNTIYF.

This clonotype was picked up many times. The chain uses TRBV7-6 and TRBJ2-7; the match to TRBD1 covers 12 bases. The CDR3 length is 15 residues. Losses at the gene ends were 1 base for V and 6 bases for J; bases not matched to a gene: 4. Germline V gene sequence: CDR1 SGHVS, CDR2 FNYEAQ. CDR3 in DNA: TGTGCCAGCAGCTTAGTCGGGACAGGGGGCGCCGAGCAGTACTTC. It encodes CASSLVGTGGAEQYF.

In its sample, this clonotype was seen many times. The chain recombines TRBV19 with TRBJ2-2; possible D gene TRBD2, 5 bases. The CDR3 runs to 16 residues. Germline V lookup: CDR1 LNHDA, CDR2 SQIVND (reference sequence). The germline V and J ends were trimmed by 3 bases and 4 bases, with 15 bases remaining between them. The CDR3 region has the DNA TGTGCCAGTAGTATGATGTCGGGGAGCAGCACCGGGGAGCTGTTTTTT. Translated, it gives CASSMMSGSSTGELFF.

This clonotype showed up many times. The V call is TRBV20-1, the J call TRBJ1-5, with 7 positions matching TRBD1. Per the germline V gene, CDR1 is DFQATT and CDR2 is SNEGSKA (reference sequence). This CDR3 is built from 14 residues. V was pared by 5 bases and J by 6 bases, with 10 bases of the junction left unmatched. This chain's CDR3 is CSALGQVLGQPQHF. The CDR3 DNA is TGCAGTGCTCTAGGACAGGTCCTAGGTCAGCCCCAGCATTTT.

This clonotype was counted many times. CDR3 amino acids: CASSGRYTGELFF. For the CDR3, the DNA is TGTGCTTCTTCCGGGAGGTACACCGGGGAGCTGTTTTTT. V gene TRBV7-8 combines with J gene TRBJ2-2, with 7 bases that match TRBD2. The germline V gene encodes CDR1 SGHVS and CDR2 FQNEAQ. This CDR3 comprises 13 residues.

Turning to this clonotype: A much larger clone differs by one base, so this may be a read error. The CDR3, as DNA: TGTGCCAGCAGCCGGGACAGGGTGGGAAAACTGATTTTT. Translation gives CASSRDRVGKLIF. The chain has TRBV28 and TRBJ1-4, with 9 bases fitting TRBD1. This CDR3 is built from 13 residues. CDR1 MDHEN and CDR2 SYDVKM come from the germline V gene.

This clonotype occurred once. A much bigger clone sits one base away, suggesting this may be a read error. The rearrangement links TRBV18 to TRBJ2-7, with D uncertain. CDR1 is KGHSH and CDR2 is LQKENI in the germline V gene. V lost 2 bases to trimming and J lost 4 bases, with 9 bases between them. This CDR3 has 13 residues. CDR3 nucleotides: TGTGCCAGCTCACCAGACCAGCTTTACGAGCAGTACTTC. Protein product: CASSPDQLYEQYF.

In its sample, this clonotype was seen a few times. The rearrangement uses TRBV7-2 and TRBJ1-6, with a possible D match to TRBD1 (5 bases). This CDR3 has 15 residues. The germline gives CDR1 SGHTA, CDR2 FQGNSA. V shed 1 base and J shed 9 bases, with 13 bases lying between them. The CDR3 DNA follows: TGTGCCAGCAGCTTAGGACCGGGGGTTTCTTCACCCCTCCACTTT. This encodes CASSLGPGVSSPLHF.

V usage is TRBV7-8 and J usage is TRBJ2-3; D may be TRBD2 (6 bases). CDR1 and CDR2 from the germline V gene are SGHVS and FQNEAQ. V lost 5 bases and J lost 7, with 16 bases in between. This CDR3 has 14 amino acids. The chain's CDR3 is CASSPTRDDNTQYF. The CDR3 nucleotides are TGTGCCAGCAGCCCGACGCGGGACGATAATACGCAGTATTTT.

As regards this clonotype: A much larger clone lies one base from this, so it may be a read error. The chain couples TRBV28 to TRBJ1-5; D is unresolved. The CDR3 loop spans 14 amino acids. The germline V gene encodes CDR1 MDHEN and CDR2 SYDVKM. CDR3 protein: CVASTGVSNQPQHF. In nucleotides, the CDR3 is TGTGTCGCCTCAACCGGGGTTAGCAATCAGCCCCAGCATTTT. Complete variable domain (other parts from reference TRBV28 and TRBJ1-5): DVKVTQSSRYLVKRTGEKVFLECVQDMDHENMFWYRQDPGLGLRLIYFSYDVKMKEKGDIPEGYSVSREKKERFSLILESASTNQTSMYLCVASTGVSNQPQHFGDGTRLSIL.

Ten or more counts support this clonotype. The chain is built from TRBV7-2 and TRBJ1-1; possible D gene TRBD1, 5 bases. CDR1 is SGHTA and CDR2 is FQGNSA in the germline V gene. The germline V and J ends were trimmed by 5 bases and 1 base, with 8 bases remaining between them. The CDR3 runs 13 residues. CDR3 protein: CASSVQGNTEAFF. In DNA, the CDR3 is TGTGCCAGCAGCGTTCAGGGGAACACTGAAGCTTTCTTT.

V and J are TRBV5-1 and TRBJ1-1; D perhaps matches TRBD1 (5 bases). V lost 7 bases to trimming and J lost 0 bases, with 19 bases between them. This CDR3 has 16 residues. From germline, CDR1 is SGHRS and CDR2 YFSETQ. The CDR3 reads CASSFGGNRMNTEAFF. The CDR3 DNA reads as TGCGCCAGCTCATTCGGGGGTAATAGGATGAACACTGAAGCTTTCTTT.

Ten or more counts support this clonotype. The chain combines TRBV27 with TRBJ1-1; no clear D. The V and J ends lost 9 bases and 4 bases respectively, with 18 bases between them. The CDR3 consists of 14 residues. Per the germline V gene, CDR1 is MNHEY and CDR2 is SMNVEV (reference sequence). The CDR3 loop is CASSNRGLGTEAFF. The CDR3 DNA sequence: TGTGCCAGTAGTAATAGAGGTCTGGGCACTGAAGCTTTCTTT.

This clonotype has at least ten counts. The chain recombines TRBV5-6 with TRBJ1-1, with TRBD1 as a possible D gene (6 bases). The germline V gene encodes CDR1 SGHDT and CDR2 YYEEEE. V was cut by 2 bases and J by 1 base, with 12 bases left in between. The CDR3 sequence is 15 residues long. This CDR3 is CASSFRGVANTEAFF. The DNA for the CDR3 is TGTGCCAGCAGCTTTAGGGGGGTTGCGAACACTGAAGCTTTCTTT.

This clonotype showed up just a few times. This chain joins TRBV11-3 and TRBJ2-3; TRBD2 matches 11 bases. The V and J ends lost 5 bases and 6 bases, in that order; junction bases with no gene match: 7. CDR3 length: 15 amino acids. Germline assignment: CDR1 SGHNT and CDR2 YENEEA. CDR3 protein: CASSRLAGISDTQYF. The CDR3 coding sequence is TGTGCCAGCAGCCGACTAGCGGGGATATCTGATACGCAGTATTTT.

This clonotype was seen a single time. A clone one base away is much larger, so this may be a read error. V is TRBV7-3 and J is TRBJ2-1, with TRBD2 matching over 9 bases. J was trimmed by 0 bases and V by 0 bases; bases with no gene match: 9. Germline lookup yields CDR1 SGHTA and CDR2 FQGTGA. The CDR3 contains 19 residues. The CDR3 reads CASSLTEVAGVSSYNEQFF. CDR3 coding DNA: TGTGCCAGCAGCTTAACTGAGGTAGCGGGGGTGAGCTCCTACAATGAGCAGTTCTTC. The entire variable domain, with the rest obtained from reference TRBV7-3 and TRBJ2-1, is as follows: GAGVSQTPSNKVTEKGKYVELRCDPISGHTALYWYRQSLGQGPEFLIYFQGTGAADDSGLPNDRFFAVRPEGSVSTLKIQRTERGDSAVYLCASSLTEVAGVSSYNEQFFGPGTRLTVL.

This clonotype was counted a few times. The chain joins TRBV28 to TRBJ2-7; D may be TRBD1 (5 bases). Trimming cost V 6 bases and J 0 bases, with 12 bases left between them. CDR1 and CDR2 from the germline V gene are MDHEN and SYDVKM. There are 14 residues in the CDR3. The CDR3 DNA is TGTGCCAGCAGCCTACAGGATTACTCCTACGAGCAGTACTTC. Translated: CASSLQDYSYEQYF. Based on the CDR3 plus reference TRBV28 and TRBJ2-7, the full variable domain is DVKVTQSSRYLVKRTGEKVFLECVQDMDHENMFWYRQDPGLGLRLIYFSYDVKMKEKGDIPEGYSVSREKKERFSLILESASTNQTSMYLCASSLQDYSYEQYFGPGTRLTVT.

CDR3 in DNA: TGTGCCAGCTCGGATACAGGGGGGGGGGACACTGAAGCTTTCTTT. It yields the protein CASSDTGGGDTEAFF. V and J are TRBV18 and TRBJ1-1; 8 bases are a match to TRBD1. Unmatched junction bases numbered 9, after V lost 6 bases and J lost 3 bases. This CDR3 has 15 amino acids. Germline CDR1 and CDR2: KGHSH and LQKENI.

This clonotype was counted only a few times. V and J are TRBV20-1 and TRBJ1-1; no clear D. Germline lookup yields CDR1 DFQATT and CDR2 SNEGSKA (reference sequence). The CDR3 is 12 residues long. Trimming took off 7 bases at V and 0 bases at J, with 9 bases between the two ends. The CDR3 loop is CSVFNMNTEAFF. For the CDR3, the DNA is TGCAGTGTTTTTAATATGAACACTGAAGCTTTCTTT.

V usage is TRBV7-2 and J usage is TRBJ2-5; D is possibly TRBD2 (6 bases). Per the germline V gene, CDR1 is SGHTA and CDR2 is FQGNSA. V was shortened by 3 bases and J by 2 bases, with 13 bases between the two germline ends. The CDR3 sequence is 15 residues long. CDR3 nucleotides: TGTGCCAGCAGCTTCCAGGGAGGAGGGCAAGAGACCCAGTACTTC. This codes for CASSFQGGGQETQYF.